This TCR beta chain was recovered during a study of blood T cell repertoires in COVID-19 (dated by TCRdb to the early 2020s). Background for the entire study: Samples from collaborators originated in the United States, Italy and Spain and spanned both the acute and convalescent phases of COVID-19. The material from the prospective study consisted of cDNA or gDNA derived from T cells, B-cell-depleted T cells, or PBMCs. Subjects who had been exposed to COVID-19, were actively infected with it, or had recovered from it provided the deeply sampled blood TCRbeta repertoires that made up the dataset. The repertoires were released in a freely available public database intended as a resource for research on the immune response to SARS-CoV-2. Samples came from the ongoing ImmuneRACE study (first 160 participants) plus 1,254 subjects from 6 global collaborators. Sample metadata almost always included a de-identified subject ID, COVID-19 status, age in years and sex. Where available, HLA class I and class II types were taken from metadata supplied by the sample provider and were not determined by assay-based typing.

As regards this clone: Its antigen remains unidentified. Per-nucleotide qualities are absent, and no much larger clonotype sits a single base away.

The immunoSEQ Assay, a bias-controlled multiplex PCR, was used to amplify TCRbeta CDR3 regions from genomic DNA. Turning to the authors' computational methods: Within the assay, amplification of reference gene primers was used to estimate how many nucleated cells each sample contained. To quantify the absolute abundance of each unique TCRbeta CDR3 rearrangement, sequence reads were collapsed and filtered. For each sample, productive Simpson clonality was calculated by taking the square root of Simpson's diversity index across productive rearrangements. Not all clones reach the TCRdb copy of this immuneACCESS table, which keeps in-frame sequences only. Checked studies attribute under half of the gap to unresolved V genes and leave the rest unexplained. The V and J calls and clone size come from that table; D and trimming were worked out from the DNA. For this sample the table gives 95,000 to 110,000 clones, of which more than 80% were detected only once. The top ten hold 3% to 4.5% of the sample.

Compared with germline, V lacks 6 bases and J lacks 8 bases; bases without a gene match: 10. Inclusive of the bounding cysteine and phenylalanine, the CDR3 is 15 residues long. Just the 45-base CDR3 DNA is kept, in frame starting at base 1. In the germline V gene (reference sequence), CDR1 corresponds to WNHNN and CDR2 to SYGVQD. The collaborating institutions used their own protocols to collect whole blood in K2EDTA tubes. For TCRbeta analysis, collaborators shipped samples in one of three forms: frozen whole blood, isolated PBMCs, or DNA extracted from either of those sample types. Study-wide findings and limitations: Clinical and demographic metadata were provided uncurated, with the amount varying by source and participant.

Recombination linked TRBV10-1 to TRBJ1-4; a stretch of 9 junction bases matches TRBD1. The receptor comes from a woman in her fifties or sixties with acute or convalescent COVID-19. The sample taken for sequencing was peripheral blood. The nucleotide sequence is TGCGCCAGCAGCCGGGAGGGACAGGGCGGGGAAAAACTGTTTTTT. Its amino acids are CASSREGQGGEKLFF.